This T cell receptor (beta chain) was obtained from a study of blood T cell repertoires in COVID-19. Across the study: The origin of the acute and convalescent COVID-19 samples was the United States, Italy and Spain.

Per the original data handling: By means of reference gene primer amplification, nucleated cell counts were estimated. Clones were sequenced by immunoSEQ multiplex PCR, and TCRdb holds only the in-frame ones, with some missing. V and J calls and clone size come straight from that table; D and trimming were deduced from the DNA. The repertoire has around 320,000 clones, roughly nine tenths of them found once; the top ten carry 3.9%. With V trimmed by 6 bases and J by 3 bases, 3 bases remained unmatched. CDR3 size: 14 residues. The germline V gene encodes CDR1 LNHDA and CDR2 SQIVND (reference sequence). Assignment of participants to cohorts was predicated upon participant-reported clinical history.

The material sequenced was PBMCs or T cells enriched from blood (not recorded which). The sequence derives from a woman between 25 and 40 years old who had been exposed to COVID-19. The chain combines TRBV19 with TRBJ1-3; 9 bases are shared with TRBD1. The chain's CDR3 is CASRKDRGGNTIYF. The CDR3 DNA sequence: TGTGCCAGTAGGAAGGACAGGGGTGGAAACACCATATATTTT.